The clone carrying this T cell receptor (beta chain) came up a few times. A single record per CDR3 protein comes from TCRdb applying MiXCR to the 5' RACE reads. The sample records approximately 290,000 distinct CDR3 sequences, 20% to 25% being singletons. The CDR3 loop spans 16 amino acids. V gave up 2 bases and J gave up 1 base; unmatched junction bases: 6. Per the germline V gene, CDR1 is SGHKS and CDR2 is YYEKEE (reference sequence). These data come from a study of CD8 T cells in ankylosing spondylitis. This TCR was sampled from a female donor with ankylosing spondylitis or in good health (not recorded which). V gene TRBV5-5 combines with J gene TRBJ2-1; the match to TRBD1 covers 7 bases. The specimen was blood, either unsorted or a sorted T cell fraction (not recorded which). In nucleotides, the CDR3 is TGTGCCAGCAGCTTACCGGGACAGTCGTCCTACAATGAGCAGTTCTTC. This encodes CASSLPGQSSYNEQFF.